Given below is one TCR beta chain in context. Antigen: not known. This sample was included in a study of T cells in Graves' hyperthyroidism and ophthalmopathy. Study-wide results and limits: Most expanded thyroid clonotypes above 0.001 recurred in blood.

The CDR3 loop spans 16 amino acids. V was pared by 3 bases and J by 3 bases, with 9 bases of the junction left unmatched. Diagnosing involved the use of clinical symptoms, serum thyroxine and TRAb, thyroid ultrasound and orbital computed tomography. TCR beta CDR3 sequences were amplified from RNA transcripts. First-round RT-PCR of the TCR CDR3 relied on the HTBI primer set. TCRdb re-analysed the multiplex PCR reads in MiXCR, keeping a single row per CDR3 protein. The repertoire includes hundreds of thousands of distinct CDR3 sequences, around 26% of them detected once, and around 40% sits in the top ten.

This receptor was obtained from a woman aged 40 to 50 with Graves' ophthalmopathy. The chain combines TRBV12-3 or TRBV12-4 with TRBJ2-7; 9 bases match TRBD1. The specimen was blood. The CDR3 loop reads CASSFWDRAENYEQYF. The CDR3 DNA follows: TGTGCCAGCAGTTTCTGGGACAGGGCGGAGAACTACGAGCAGTACTTC.